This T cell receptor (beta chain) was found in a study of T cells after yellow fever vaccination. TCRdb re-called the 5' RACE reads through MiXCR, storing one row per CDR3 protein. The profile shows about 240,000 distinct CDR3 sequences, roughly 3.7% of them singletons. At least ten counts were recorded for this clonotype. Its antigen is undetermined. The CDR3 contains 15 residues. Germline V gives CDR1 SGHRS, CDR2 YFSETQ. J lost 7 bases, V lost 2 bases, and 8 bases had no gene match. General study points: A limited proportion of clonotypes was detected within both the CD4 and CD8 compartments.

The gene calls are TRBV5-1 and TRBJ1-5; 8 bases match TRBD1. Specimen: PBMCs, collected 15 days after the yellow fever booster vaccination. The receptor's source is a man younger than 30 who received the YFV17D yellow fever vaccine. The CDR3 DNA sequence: TGCGCCAGCAGCTTTGACGCCTCAGGGGGCCAGCCCCAGCATTTT. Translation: CASSFDASGGQPQHF.